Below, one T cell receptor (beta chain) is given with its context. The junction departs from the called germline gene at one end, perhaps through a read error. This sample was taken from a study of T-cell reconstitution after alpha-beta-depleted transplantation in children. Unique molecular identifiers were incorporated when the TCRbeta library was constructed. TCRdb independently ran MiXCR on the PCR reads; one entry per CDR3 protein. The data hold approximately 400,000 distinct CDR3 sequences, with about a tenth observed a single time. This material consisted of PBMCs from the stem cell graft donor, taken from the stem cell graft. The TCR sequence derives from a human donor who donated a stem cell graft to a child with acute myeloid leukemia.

CDR3 sequence reads: CASSPNIVRTYEQNF. CDR3 in DNA: TGTGCCAGCAGCCCTAATATCGTCAGAACCTACGAGCAGAACTTC. The chain has TRBV7-6 and TRBJ2-7; D gene ambiguous. This CDR3 spans 15 amino acids. Germline V gene lookup returns CDR1 SGHVS and CDR2 FNYEAQ.